Sequencing of this T cell receptor beta chain was carried out in a study of PD-1 blockade in mismatch repair-deficient tumors. CDR1 SGHTA and CDR2 FQGNSA come from the germline V gene. V lost 4 bases to trimming and J lost 8 bases, with 18 bases between them. The CDR3 length is 16 residues. Sequencing was performed with immunoSEQ multiplex PCR; in TCRdb, only in-frame clones are kept and a portion is missing. This table has roughly 50,000 clones, roughly 80% appearing once. This TCR came from an adult with mismatch repair-deficient cancer. Material: peripheral blood, obtained 4 weeks after starting pembrolizumab. The chain couples TRBV7-2 to TRBJ2-6, with D possibly TRBD2 on 6 matching bases. The CDR3 spells CASSSDGARGTNVLTF. In DNA form, the CDR3 reads TGTGCCAGCAGCTCTGATGGGGCGCGCGGGACCAACGTCCTGACTTTC. Together with reference TRBV7-2 and TRBJ2-6, the CDR3 gives the full variable domain: GAGVSQSPSNKVTEKGKDVELRCDPISGHTALYWYRQSLGQGLEFLIYFQGNSAPDKSGLPSDRFSAERTGGSVSTLTIQRTQQEDSAVYLCASSSDGARGTNVLTFGAGSRLTVL.